This passage covers 30 T cell receptor beta chains from one sample sequenced in a study of shared clonotypes between healthy human individuals. Generated by immunoSEQ multiplex PCR, the TCRdb table keeps only in-frame clones and is missing some. In the table there are 530,000 or so clones, over 75% of which are singletons. The sequencing sample was made of PBMCs. The source is a woman aged 40 to 50 in good health. Some clones in this sample may be carry-over from other donors' samples.

J is TRBJ2-5 and V is TRBV28; 7 positions agree with TRBD2. The CDR3 extends over 14 amino acids. V dropped 4 bases and J dropped 10; count of bases not matched to a gene: 12. The germline V gene encodes CDR1 MDHEN and CDR2 SYDVKM. CDR3 residues: CASSSFWGGKDQYF. The CDR3 DNA sequence: TGTGCCAGCAGTTCCTTTTGGGGGGGGAAGGACCAGTACTTC.

This chain uses TRBV7-2 with TRBJ1-2; tentatively, D is TRBD1 (5 bases). The germline gives CDR1 SGHTA, CDR2 FQGNSA. The CDR3 has 15 residues. Trimming stripped 3 bases from V and 0 bases from J, with 11 bases between. CDR3 protein: CASSFGTAANYGYTF. The CDR3 nucleotides read TGTGCCAGCAGCTTCGGGACGGCAGCTAACTATGGCTACACCTTC.

This clone was observed a single time. The chain uses TRBV28 and TRBJ1-2; D not resolved. Germline V lookup: CDR1 MDHEN, CDR2 SYDVKM. The CDR3 is 14 amino acids. Between the trimmed V and J ends, which lost 3 bases and 7 bases, there was a span of 15 bases. The CDR3 region has the DNA TGTGCCAGCAGTTTGTTTCAGACGCCCCCTGGCTACACCTTC. Its protein product is CASSLFQTPPGYTF.

The rearrangement uses TRBV12-5 and TRBJ2-3; weak D call: TRBD2 (6 bases). The V and J ends lost 6 bases and 6 bases respectively, with 10 bases between them. The CDR3 is made up of 12 amino acids. Germline-derived CDR1 and CDR2 are LGHNT and FRNRAP. In DNA, the CDR3 is TGTGCTAGTGGCCCGGAGGGGGATACGCAGTATTTT. Its protein product is CASGPEGDTQYF. The whole variable domain, filled in from reference TRBV12-5 and TRBJ2-3, reads DARVTQTPRHKVTEMGQEVTMRCQPILGHNTVFWYRQTMMQGLELLAYFRNRAPLDDSGMPKDRFSAEMPDATLATLKIQPSEPRDSAVYFCASGPEGDTQYFGPGTRLTVL.

The chain uses TRBV6-5 and TRBJ2-1; D not resolved. The CDR3 has 15 residues. Trimming pared 7 bases from V and 5 bases from J, leaving 18 bases between. Germline lookup yields CDR1 MNHEY and CDR2 SVGAGI. CDR3 sequence: CASTGFSEVHNEQFF. CDR3 DNA sequence: TGTGCCAGCACAGGATTTTCCGAGGTCCACAATGAGCAGTTCTTC.

The J gene is TRBJ1-5, the V gene TRBV29-1; no clear D. Germline CDR1 is SQVTM and CDR2 is ANQGSEA. Trimming pared 2 bases from V and 3 bases from J, leaving 8 bases between. CDR3 length: 13 amino acids. The CDR3 nucleotides read TGCAGCGTTGAACTAGGTCTCAATCAGCCCCAGCATTTT. It codes for CSVELGLNQPQHF.

This rearrangement joins TRBV27 to TRBJ2-7, with D perhaps TRBD1 or TRBD2 (5 bases each). Trimming removed 1 base from V and 9 bases from J, with 22 bases in between. CDR1 MNHEY and CDR2 SMNVEV come from the germline V gene (reference sequence). The CDR3 extends over 16 amino acids. The CDR3 coding sequence is TGTGCCAGCAGTTTATATCTCGGGACCGATGTCTATGGGCAGTACTTC. This translates into CASSLYLGTDVYGQYF.

The table lists this clone with a few counts. CDR3 in DNA: TGTGCCAGCAGCTATGCACGGGGAGGGGACACAGATACGCAGTATTTT. As protein: CASSYARGGDTDTQYF. V is TRBV11-2 and J is TRBJ2-3, with TRBD2 identical over 7 bases. Trimming cost V 4 bases and J 2 bases; bases outside gene matches: 9. Looked up from germline, CDR1 is SGHAT and CDR2 is FQNNGV. The CDR3 length is 16 residues.

The sample holds one count of this clone. V and J are TRBV30 and TRBJ1-6; D ambiguous. The CDR3 has 13 amino acids. In germline, CDR1 is GTSNPN, CDR2 SVGIG (reference sequence). V lost 4 bases and J 4 bases, leaving 8 bases between the germline ends. The CDR3 DNA reads TGTGCCTGGACCTGGACTTATAATTCACCCCTCCACTTT. Translation gives CAWTWTYNSPLHF.

V usage is TRBV5-6 and J usage is TRBJ2-1; D ambiguous. Germline V gives CDR1 SGHDT, CDR2 YYEEEE. The CDR3 has 12 amino acids. V lost 3 bases, J lost 2 bases, and 3 bases lay in between. The CDR3 region has the DNA TGTGCCAGCAGCTCCCCCTACAATGAGCAGTTCTTC. This translates into CASSSPYNEQFF.

CDR3: CASSLPPGLSYNEQFF. CDR3 DNA sequence: TGTGCCAGCAGCTTACCACCGGGACTCTCCTACAATGAGCAGTTCTTC. V and J are TRBV7-2 and TRBJ2-1; D perhaps matches TRBD2 (6 bases). Trimming took 2 bases from V and 0 from J, leaving 11 bases between them. There are 16 residues in the CDR3. CDR1 is SGHTA, CDR2 FQGNSA, per germline.

The chain combines TRBV28 with TRBJ2-3; D remains ambiguous. The germline V gene encodes CDR1 MDHEN and CDR2 SYDVKM. The CDR3 covers 14 residues. Trimming pared 3 bases from V and 4 bases from J, leaving 11 bases between. CDR3 sequence: CASSFGSFSDTQYF. As DNA, the CDR3 is TGTGCCAGCAGTTTCGGGTCCTTTTCAGATACGCAGTATTTT.

The rearrangement joins TRBV4-1 to TRBJ2-1, with TRBD2 identical over 10 bases. Germline-derived CDR1 and CDR2 are MGHRA and YSYEKL. The ends lost 4 bases at V and 10 bases at J; junction bases unmatched: 10. This CDR3 comprises 15 residues. This chain's CDR3 is CASSPSLAGVREQFF. CDR3 in DNA: TGCGCCAGCAGCCCTAGTCTAGCGGGAGTTAGGGAGCAGTTCTTC.

The chain recombines TRBV11-2 with TRBJ2-4; D call uncertain. Germline lookup yields CDR1 SGHAT and CDR2 FQNNGV. This CDR3 contains 14 residues. V was cut by 4 bases and J by 11 bases, with 18 bases left in between. The CDR3 sequence: CASSSRAGDSVQYF. The DNA of the CDR3 is TGTGCCAGCAGCTCAAGGGCCGGTGACTCGGTTCAGTACTTC.

This clone was seen many times. The chain carries TRBV5-1 and TRBJ2-1, with 8 bases matching TRBD2. J was trimmed by 1 base and V by 5 bases; bases with no gene match: 5. Germline V lookup: CDR1 SGHRS, CDR2 YFSETQ. The CDR3 is 15 residues long. In nucleotides, the CDR3 is TGCGCCAGCAGTCGGGAGGGAGGATCCTACAATGAGCAGTTCTTC. Protein: CASSREGGSYNEQFF.

The rearrangement uses TRBV11-2 and TRBJ2-7; possible D gene TRBD2, 6 bases. Trimming shortened V by 2 bases and J by 3 bases, and 14 bases separated the two germline ends. Germline V gene sequence: CDR1 SGHAT, CDR2 FQNNGV. This CDR3 comprises 15 residues. The CDR3 loop reads CASSLSSGVVYEQYF. CDR3 nucleotide sequence: TGTGCCAGCAGCTTATCGTCGGGAGTCGTCTACGAGCAGTACTTC.

V is TRBV2 and J is TRBJ2-5; D is uncertain. Trimming left V 5 bases short and J 0 bases short, with 7 bases between. Germline CDR1 reads SNHLY; CDR2 reads FYNNEI. The CDR3 is 13 amino acids. CDR3 sequence: CASSPGYQETQYF. DNA for the CDR3: TGTGCCAGCAGTCCAGGTTACCAAGAGACCCAGTACTTC.

The chain links TRBV5-4 to TRBJ2-7; D is possibly TRBD1 or TRBD2 (5 bases each). In germline, CDR1 is SGHNT, CDR2 YYREEE (reference sequence). Trimming left V 4 bases short and J 1 base short, with 12 bases between. The CDR3 is made up of 14 amino acids. The CDR3 region is CASSLGTVSYEQYF. The DNA for the CDR3 is TGTGCCAGCAGCCTTGGGACGGTTTCCTACGAGCAGTACTTC.

The chain couples TRBV6-5 to TRBJ2-2, with D perhaps TRBD1 (6 bases). CDR3 length: 14 residues. Germline CDR1 is MNHEY and CDR2 is SVGAGI. Trimming pared 6 bases from V and 4 bases from J, leaving 12 bases between. In DNA, the CDR3 is TGTGCCAGCAGAGAACAGGGCTCCACCGGGGAGCTGTTTTTT. Protein: CASREQGSTGELFF.

V gene TRBV27 combines with J gene TRBJ2-3; D uncertain. The CDR3 sequence is 14 residues long. The ends were cut back, 2 bases at V and 0 bases at J, with 6 bases in the middle. The germline CDR1 and CDR2 sequences are MNHEY and SMNVEV (reference sequence). The CDR3 protein is CASSLILSTDTQYF. The CDR3, as DNA: TGTGCCAGCAGTTTAATACTTAGCACAGATACGCAGTATTTT.

The J gene is TRBJ2-7, the V gene TRBV19; 7 bases fit TRBD2. This CDR3 region has 15 residues. The trim removed 3 bases at V and 0 bases at J, leaving 5 bases unmatched. Germline-derived CDR1 and CDR2 are LNHDA and SQIVND (reference sequence). This CDR3 reads CASSMGLADSYEQYF. CDR3 nucleotide sequence: TGTGCCAGTAGTATGGGGCTAGCGGACTCCTACGAGCAGTACTTC.

This sequence joins TRBV29-1 and TRBJ2-5; the match to TRBD2 covers 7 bases. The germline V gene has CDR1 SQVTM and CDR2 ANQGSEA. V shed 7 bases and J 3 bases; nucleotides not matched to a gene: 8. This CDR3 is built from 13 residues. CDR3 bases: TGCAGCGGGGGACTAAGCGGGGAAGAGACCCAGTACTTC. Translation: CSGGLSGEETQYF.

The chain uses TRBV7-9 and TRBJ2-7, with 7 bases aligning to TRBD2. V was clipped by 4 bases and J by 1 base; unmatched bases: 19. The CDR3 spans 19 residues. Germline CDR1 SEHNR, CDR2 FQNEAQ (reference sequence). The CDR3 region is CASSSLAGGPRTMSYEQYF. The CDR3 nucleotides read TGTGCCAGCAGCTCATTAGCGGGCGGACCTCGAACCATGTCCTACGAGCAGTACTTC.

The chain recombines TRBV28 with TRBJ1-5; 7 bases match TRBD1. The CDR3 totals 18 residues. CDR1 MDHEN and CDR2 SYDVKM come from the germline V gene. Trimming took 6 bases from V and 2 from J; bases not matched to a gene: 16. Here the CDR3 reads CASRLTGVRERGNQPQHF. The CDR3 nucleotides are TGTGCCAGCAGACTTACAGGGGTCAGAGAGAGAGGCAATCAGCCCCAGCATTTT.

The chain links TRBV4-2 to TRBJ2-2; perhaps TRBD1 as D (5 bases). With 0 bases removed from V and 8 bases from J, the gap between germline ends came to 16 bases. The CDR3 is 16 amino acids. Per germline, CDR1 LGHNA and CDR2 YNFKEQ. The CDR3 nucleotides are TGTGCCAGCAGCCAAGATGCAGGTGACCCAGGGGGGGAGCTGTTTTTT. Translation gives CASSQDAGDPGGELFF.

The V call is TRBV5-6, the J call TRBJ2-2; 12 positions agree with TRBD1. CDR1 and CDR2 (germline): SGHDT, YYEEEE. CDR3 length: 17 residues. V lost 3 bases to trimming and J lost 6 bases; unmatched junction nucleotides: 9. Here the CDR3 reads CASSYGTGGIFAGELFF. In DNA, the CDR3 is TGTGCCAGCAGCTACGGGACAGGGGGCATCTTCGCCGGGGAGCTGTTTTTT.

This chain uses TRBV15 with TRBJ1-5, with D unclear. CDR3 length: 15 amino acids. Trimming stripped 0 bases from V and 5 bases from J, with 11 bases between. Germline CDR1 reads LNHNV; CDR2 reads YYDKDF (reference sequence). In DNA form, the CDR3 reads TGTGCCACCAGCAGAGATAGAATGAGGGATCAGCCCCAGCATTTT. It translates to CATSRDRMRDQPQHF. Variable domain in full (rest from reference TRBV15 and TRBJ1-5): DAMVIQNPRYQVTQFGKPVTLSCSQTLNHNVMYWYQQKSSQAPKLLFHYYDKDFNNEADTPDNFQSRRPNTSFCFLDIRSPGLGDTAMYLCATSRDRMRDQPQHFGDGTRLSIL.

This clone appeared once. The chain carries TRBV28 and TRBJ1-1, with a tentative D call TRBD1 (5 bases). Trimming removed 6 bases at V and 8 bases at J, with 16 bases between. Germline V CDR1 and CDR2: MDHEN, SYDVKM. The CDR3 contains 13 residues. The CDR3 sequence is CASSRQWGVEAFF. The CDR3 region has the DNA TGTGCCAGCAGCAGACAGTGGGGGGTCGAAGCTTTCTTT.

The gene calls are TRBV2 and TRBJ2-2; 10 bases map to TRBD1. This CDR3 is 15 amino acids long. Trimming removed 2 bases from V and 7 bases from J; junction bases left unmatched: 4. CDR1 and CDR2 from the germline V gene are SNHLY and FYNNEI. The CDR3 region has the DNA TGTGCCAGCAGTGAATGGGACAGGGGCCTCGGGGAGCTGTTTTTT. Its translation: CASSEWDRGLGELFF.

The chain joins TRBV30 to TRBJ2-5; 7 bases are shared with TRBD2. The germline gives CDR1 GTSNPN, CDR2 SVGIG (reference sequence). This CDR3 has 14 amino acids. V dropped 4 bases and J dropped 4; count of bases not matched to a gene: 9. DNA of the CDR3: TGTGCCTGGACTGTCCCGGGGAGGGGAGAGACCCAGTACTTC. Translation gives CAWTVPGRGETQYF.